This TCR beta chain was profiled in a study of blood T cell repertoires in COVID-19. Looking at the study overall: The United States, Italy and Spain were the sources of the acute and convalescent COVID-19 samples. Sources were T cells, B-cell-depleted T cells, or PBMCs; the material itself was cDNA or gDNA.

Original data processing: How many nucleated cells were present was estimated from reference gene primer amplification. Some clones are missing from TCRdb's copy, which holds only in-frame ones; the method was immunoSEQ multiplex PCR. From that table come the V and J calls and clone size; the DNA was used to work out D and trimming. Of 85,000 to 130,000 clones detected, more than 75% appear once; the ten largest clones hold around 15%. This sequence was found in a man in his forties or fifties with acute or convalescent COVID-19. The sample was peripheral blood.

The CDR3: CASSHGTSGKLNEQFF. The CDR3 coding sequence is TGTGCCAGCAGCCACGGGACTAGCGGAAAGTTAAATGAGCAGTTCTTC. The rearrangement uses TRBV5-4 and TRBJ2-1, with 11 bases aligning to TRBD2. The germline V gene encodes CDR1 SGHNT and CDR2 YYREEE (reference sequence). The CDR3 contains 16 residues. J gave up 7 bases and V 4 bases, and 10 bases lay outside the gene matches.